The entry below gives a single TCR beta chain sequence along with its context. The target antigen is unknown. The PCR was carried out with 60 Vbeta primers and 13 Jbeta primers. Sequenced by immunoSEQ multiplex PCR; TCRdb stores in-frame clones only, minus some. This table holds around 130,000 clones, roughly 8.6% found once. Germline assignment: CDR1 SGHKS and CDR2 YYEKEE (reference sequence). The CDR3 contains 13 residues. V was trimmed by 2 bases and J by 1 base, leaving 6 bases between them. This entry is derived from a study of cytomegalovirus exposure and HLA in healthy donors. Background on the study: Earlier sequencing of some 170 million T cells yielded 90 million to 140 million unique TCR beta sequences. HLA-typed donors were the source of 82 million or so unique TCRs, which an early data release held. Study outcomes and limitations: There were reportedly fewer N-insertions in an Asian-associated ancestry cluster than the roughly 670-donor mean, in a later analysis.

The V gene is TRBV5-5, the J gene TRBJ1-2, with a tentative D call TRBD1 (6 bases). The sample taken for sequencing was PBMCs. This clonotype originated in a middle-aged woman in good health and CMV-seropositive. The CDR3 DNA follows: TGTGCCAGCAGCTTAGGGGGTAACTATGGCTACACCTTC. Encoded protein: CASSLGGNYGYTF.